This T cell receptor (beta chain) was sequenced in a study of technical replicates of blood from a few donors. Germline lookup yields CDR1 LNHDA and CDR2 SQIVND (reference sequence). The CDR3 consists of 14 residues. Trimming took off 5 bases at V and 2 bases at J, with 13 bases between the two ends. Measured with immunoSEQ multiplex PCR; TCRdb has only the in-frame clones, and not every one. The sample consists of tens of thousands of clones, approximately 94% of them appearing once. This sequence joins TRBV19 and TRBJ2-7, with D perhaps TRBD2 (6 bases). The TCR comes from a human donor in good health. Sequenced sample: T cells isolated from PBMCs. This CDR3 is CASSPLAGPYEQYF. DNA for the CDR3: TGTGCCAGTAGTCCTCTTGCGGGACCCTACGAGCAGTACTTC.